This T cell receptor beta chain was sequenced in a study of T cell repertoires in cytomegalovirus infection. Germline loops: CDR1 ENHRY, CDR2 SYGVKD. The J segment lost 11 bases and the V segment lost 2 bases, leaving 20 bases of the junction unmatched. The CDR3 consists of 17 residues. MiXCR, applied by TCRdb to the reads, yields one record per CDR3 protein. The sample has some 700,000 distinct CDR3 sequences, roughly 36% seen once; the top ten hold under 3.5%. This sequence originates from a human donor in good health (CMV status not recorded). Some clones in this sample may be carry-over from other donors' samples. The source material was PBMCs. The chain couples TRBV10-3 to TRBJ1-1; TRBD1 matches at 7 bases. CDR3 region: CAISETPSKTGKFRAFF. CDR3 DNA: TGTGCCATCAGTGAGACGCCTTCAAAGACAGGGAAATTTCGGGCTTTCTTT.